This passage covers 15 T cell receptor beta chains from one sample sequenced in a study of human T cells and chemical hapten exposure. One entry per CDR3 protein, called by TCRdb with MiXCR from the RACE reads. Among about 140,000 distinct CDR3 sequences listed, 12% were seen once. As for time point: patch test 2, 6 weeks after DPC sensitization. This sample's treatment: therapeutic diphenylcyclopropenone sensitization with weekly scalp DPC. The input for sequencing was whole blood, taken in connection with sensitization to the hapten diphenylcyclopropenone (DPC). Source of these receptors: a woman aged 45-65 years with alopecia areata. Some clones in this sample may be carry-over from other donors' samples.

The V call is TRBV20-1, the J call TRBJ2-7; 10 bases are a match to TRBD1. Unmatched junction bases numbered 6, after V lost 3 bases and J lost 4 bases. The CDR3 loop spans 14 amino acids. From germline, CDR1 is DFQATT and CDR2 SNEGSKA (reference sequence). The DNA for the CDR3 is TGCAGTGCTAGGGTTCCGGGACAGGGGTACGAGCAGTACTTC. Its translation: CSARVPGQGYEQYF.

This clonotype was counted at least ten times. The chain couples TRBV13 to TRBJ1-2, with D possibly being TRBD1 (5 bases). The CDR3 consists of 13 residues. The germline V gene has CDR1 PRHDT and CDR2 FYEKMQ (reference sequence). V dropped 5 bases and J dropped 6 bases, with 13 bases sitting between them. CDR3 residues: CASSPQGVNGYTF. The CDR3 DNA follows: TGTGCCAGCAGCCCCCAGGGAGTAAATGGCTACACCTTC.

For this clonotype: The junction differs from germline at one of its ends, possibly a read error. This chain joins TRBV4-2 and TRBJ2-7; D is uncertain. The CDR3 totals 13 residues. CDR1 and CDR2 (germline): LGHNA, YNFKEQ. CDR3 protein: CASSQVRGYELYF. DNA of the CDR3: TGTGCCAGCAGCCAAGTGCGAGGATACGAGCTGTACTTC.

This clonotype has ten or more counts. The chain couples TRBV10-1 to TRBJ2-3; TRBD2 matches at 9 bases. Germline V gene lookup returns CDR1 WNHNN and CDR2 SYGVQD (reference sequence). This CDR3 has 15 amino acids. With V trimmed by 5 bases and J by 2 bases, 5 bases remained unmatched. For the CDR3, the DNA is TGCGCCAGCAGTCCCGGACTAGCGTCCACAGATACGCAGTATTTT. As protein: CASSPGLASTDTQYF.

The chain has TRBV27 and TRBJ2-6; D ambiguous. The CDR3 spans 13 residues. CDR1 MNHEY and CDR2 SMNVEV come from the germline V gene (reference sequence). V was cut by 8 bases and J by 1 base, with 6 bases left in between. The CDR3 region is CASLRSGANVLTF. The CDR3 bases are TGTGCCAGCCTCAGATCTGGGGCCAACGTCCTGACTTTC.

This chain links TRBV28 with TRBJ2-7; D call uncertain. Germline CDR1 MDHEN, CDR2 SYDVKM. This CDR3 contains 12 residues. The V end was cut by 4 bases, the J end by 8 bases, with 12 bases between. The CDR3 region is CASSSSVRQQYF. The DNA for the CDR3 is TGTGCCAGCAGTTCCTCGGTTCGCCAGCAGTACTTC.

The J gene is TRBJ1-2, the V gene TRBV29-1; TRBD1 aligns across 10 bases. The germline gives CDR1 SQVTM, CDR2 ANQGSEA. Trimming cost V 0 bases and J 8 bases; bases outside gene matches: 6. The CDR3 has 14 amino acids. The CDR3 region is CSVEDWGQGKGYTF. As DNA, the CDR3 is TGCAGCGTTGAAGATTGGGGACAGGGGAAGGGCTACACCTTC.

Remarks on this clonotype: A much larger clone sits a single nucleotide away, making a read error possible. The J gene is TRBJ2-7, the V gene TRBV18, with 8 bases identical to TRBD2. The V gene's germline CDR1 is KGHSH and CDR2 LQKENI. The CDR3 consists of 15 residues. V gave up 3 bases and J gave up 5 bases; unmatched junction bases: 9. The CDR3 spells CASSPLGLVGDEQYF. The CDR3 DNA reads TGTGCCAGCTCACCGTTGGGACTAGTGGGAGACGAGCAGTACTTC.

The chain recombines TRBV5-1 with TRBJ2-7, with TRBD2 matching 14 bases. CDR3 length: 17 amino acids. With V trimmed by 3 bases and J by 6 bases, 11 bases remained unmatched. Germline V lookup: CDR1 SGHRS, CDR2 YFSETQ. DNA of the CDR3: TGCGCCAGCAGCTCGGGACTAGCGGGAGTCCCCCTGGGCGAGCAGTACTTC. Encoded protein: CASSSGLAGVPLGEQYF.

This clonotype was recorded at least ten times. V is TRBV11-2 and J is TRBJ2-3; TRBD2 agrees at 7 bases. Per germline, CDR1 SGHAT and CDR2 FQNNGV. Trimming took 7 bases from V and 3 from J; bases not matched to a gene: 10. The CDR3 has 15 amino acids. The CDR3 region has the DNA TGTGCCAGCACCTGGGAGGGTAGCGTGACAGATACGCAGTATTTT. Translating it yields CASTWEGSVTDTQYF. The full variable domain, its missing parts supplied by reference TRBV11-2 and TRBJ2-3, is EAGVAQSPRYKIIEKRQSVAFWCNPISGHATLYWYQQILGQGPKLLIQFQNNGVVDDSQLPKDRFSAERLKGVDSTLKIQPAKLEDSAVYLCASTWEGSVTDTQYFGPGTRLTVL.

The chain carries TRBV28 and TRBJ1-1; D call uncertain. This CDR3 is 15 amino acids long. Looked up from germline, CDR1 is MDHEN and CDR2 is SYDVKM. V was shortened by 6 bases and J by 1 base, with 15 bases between the two germline ends. The CDR3 DNA is TGTGCCAGCAGCCCCCCGGGCGCAAGGAACACTGAAGCTTTCTTT. Amino acid sequence: CASSPPGARNTEAFF.

In this sample, this clonotype turned up a few times. The V gene is TRBV29-1, the J gene TRBJ2-7; D is unresolved. The CDR3 runs to 12 residues. The germline V gene encodes CDR1 SQVTM and CDR2 ANQGSEA. The V and J ends lost 6 bases and 3 bases respectively, with 12 bases between them. For the CDR3, the DNA is TGCAGCGTCCCCGACGGCCTCTACGAGCAGTACTTC. This codes for CSVPDGLYEQYF.

The sample holds a few counts of this clonotype. The rearrangement uses TRBV6-6 and TRBJ2-7, with D possibly matching TRBD2 (6 bases). In germline, CDR1 is MNHNY, CDR2 SVGAGI (reference sequence). The length of the CDR3 is 16 residues. V was cut by 0 bases and J by 5 bases, with 17 bases left in between. As DNA, the CDR3 is TGTGCCAGCAGTTACTCGGCAGGGAGGATTGGTGACGAGCAGTACTTC. It translates to CASSYSAGRIGDEQYF.

In its sample, this clonotype was seen many times. The V call is TRBV10-3, the J call TRBJ1-5, with 10 bases aligning to TRBD1. CDR3 length: 14 residues. V gave up 7 bases and J gave up 3 bases; unmatched junction bases: 3. Germline V lookup: CDR1 ENHRY, CDR2 SYGVKD. CDR3 nucleotides: TGTGCCATCAAAGGGACAGGGGACAATCAGCCCCAGCATTTT. Translated, it gives CAIKGTGDNQPQHF.

This clonotype was seen more than once but under ten times. The chain combines TRBV7-9 with TRBJ1-4, with D unresolved. The V gene's germline CDR1 is SEHNR and CDR2 FQNEAQ (reference sequence). The V end lost 5 bases, the J end lost 7 bases, and 14 bases lay between the germline ends. This CDR3 region has 14 residues. For the CDR3, the DNA is TGTGCCAGCAGCACCCGAGGCGGCGGTGAAAAACTGTTTTTT. This translates into CASSTRGGGEKLFF.